The 27 T cell receptor beta chains given below trace back to one sample, sequenced in a study of T-cell memory formation after mild COVID-19. TCRdb processed the 5' RACE reads anew with MiXCR; each CDR3 protein has one entry. The table includes 550,000 to 700,000 distinct CDR3 sequences, 15% to 20% detected once. Material: PBMCs or a T cell subset sorted from them (not recorded which). Receptors originate from an adult woman who had mild COVID-19 (a few samples of this study predate the infection). Cell type and time point are not known.

The rearrangement joins TRBV5-5 to TRBJ2-1; D assignment may be TRBD1 or TRBD2 (5 bases each). Trimming took off 2 bases at V and 8 bases at J, with 17 bases between the two ends. This CDR3 comprises 15 residues. Germline assignment: CDR1 SGHKS and CDR2 YYEKEE (reference sequence). For the CDR3, the DNA is TGTGCCAGCAGCTTCTTTCGGGGTTCACAGGATGAGCAGTTCTTC. Protein product: CASSFFRGSQDEQFF.

CDR3 in DNA: TGTGCCAGCAGTTGGGCCCCCTCCACCGGGAGCTACGAGCAGTACTTC. It is translated as CASSWAPSTGSYEQYF. The J gene is TRBJ2-7, the V gene TRBV12-3 or TRBV12-4, with D possibly being TRBD2 (6 bases). Trimming took off 4 bases at V and 3 bases at J, with 19 bases between the two ends. CDR3 length equals 16 residues.

V usage is TRBV29-1 and J usage is TRBJ1-5; TRBD1 matches 9 bases. CDR1 and CDR2 from the germline V gene are SQVTM and ANQGSEA. This CDR3 is 13 amino acids long. V dropped 4 bases and J dropped 5; count of bases not matched to a gene: 3. Written as DNA, the CDR3 is TGCAGCGTTGTGGGACAGGGAGATCAGCCCCAGCATTTT. Its protein product is CSVVGQGDQPQHF.

V gene TRBV20-1 combines with J gene TRBJ2-1; 10 bases map to TRBD2. The CDR3 loop spans 16 amino acids. The germline gives CDR1 DFQATT, CDR2 SNEGSKA (reference sequence). V was pared by 1 base and J by 7 bases, with 10 bases of the junction left unmatched. The CDR3, as DNA: TGCAGTGCTAGAGTTCGTCTAGCGGGAGTGGGAAATGAGCAGTTCTTC. Its protein is CSARVRLAGVGNEQFF.

This clonotype turned up a few times. This chain links TRBV7-8 with TRBJ1-5; D perhaps matches TRBD1 (6 bases). The V end lost 1 base, the J end lost 2 bases, and 12 bases lay between the germline ends. Germline values: CDR1 SGHVS, CDR2 FQNEAQ. The CDR3 is 16 residues long. In DNA, the CDR3 is TGTGCCAGCAGCTTAGAAGGGGGAATCGGCAATCAGCCCCAGCATTTT. Protein: CASSLEGGIGNQPQHF.

V is TRBV20-1 and J is TRBJ2-3; no firm D call. Germline CDR1 reads DFQATT; CDR2 reads SNEGSKA (reference sequence). The germline V and J ends were trimmed by 5 bases and 4 bases, with 13 bases remaining between them. The CDR3 has 13 amino acids. The CDR3 nucleotides read TGCAGTGCTGGAGCCCCAGTGTCAGATACGCAGTATTTT. Its translation: CSAGAPVSDTQYF.

The rearrangement links TRBV9 to TRBJ2-1; weak D call: TRBD2 (6 bases). This CDR3 comprises 15 residues. Germline CDR1 is SGDLS and CDR2 is YYNGEE. The ends were cut back, 0 bases at V and 8 bases at J, with 15 bases in the middle. CDR3 bases: TGTGCCAGCAGCGTAGGGGAGGATTTCGGGGATGAGCAGTTCTTC. As protein: CASSVGEDFGDEQFF.

V gene TRBV12-5 combines with J gene TRBJ2-1, with 9 bases lining up with TRBD2. The germline gives CDR1 LGHNT, CDR2 FRNRAP. Trimming took 1 base from V and 8 from J; bases not matched to a gene: 6. The CDR3 loop spans 15 amino acids. CDR3 sequence (DNA): TGTGCTAGTGGTTTGGCTAGCGGGGCCGGAGATGAGCAGTTCTTC. It is translated as CASGLASGAGDEQFF.

The rearrangement uses TRBV7-9 and TRBJ1-1, with D perhaps matching TRBD1 (6 bases). The CDR3 consists of 17 residues. V was trimmed by 4 bases and J by 0 bases, leaving 18 bases between them. Germline CDR1 and CDR2: SEHNR and FQNEAQ (reference sequence). The CDR3 loop reads CASSSQGSIIMNTEAFF. The CDR3 DNA reads as TGTGCCAGCAGCTCCCAGGGGAGCATAATTATGAACACTGAAGCTTTCTTT.

This clonotype was seen more than once but under ten times. The chain links TRBV12-3 or TRBV12-4 to TRBJ2-2, with 9 bases aligning to TRBD2. Germline trimming cut 10 bases from V and 1 base from J; bases unmatched to any gene: 13. CDR3 length: 17 amino acids. CDR3 sequence reads: CAITGASGALNTGELFF. The CDR3 DNA sequence: TGTGCCATTACAGGGGCTAGCGGGGCACTGAACACCGGGGAGCTGTTTTTT.

This clonotype was detected a few times. The chain couples TRBV5-5 to TRBJ2-2; 7 bases map to TRBD1. V gave up 4 bases and J gave up 5 bases; unmatched junction bases: 17. From germline, CDR1 is SGHKS and CDR2 YYEKEE (reference sequence). CDR3 length equals 18 residues. CDR3 DNA: TGTGCCAGCAGCCACATGACAGGGAAGCTAGGGAAAACCGGGGAGCTGTTTTTT. Protein product: CASSHMTGKLGKTGELFF.

This clonotype was observed a few times. Mismatch with germline at one junction end may stem from a read error. The gene calls are TRBV15 and TRBJ1-2, with D uncertain. CDR3 length: 10 amino acids. CDR1 and CDR2 (germline): LNHNV, YYDKDF (reference sequence). This chain's CDR3 is CATSRDRQNF. CDR3 bases: TGTGCCACCAGCAGAGACAGACAAAACTTC.

This clonotype turned up a few times. The rearrangement joins TRBV7-8 to TRBJ1-5; the D gene is possibly TRBD1 (5 bases). Germline loops: CDR1 SGHVS, CDR2 FQNEAQ. V was clipped by 5 bases and J by 7 bases, with 18 bases between them. The CDR3 is made up of 15 amino acids. CDR3 residues: CASSLAWGVRQPQHF. The CDR3 DNA sequence: TGTGCCAGCAGCCTGGCATGGGGGGTAAGGCAGCCCCAGCATTTT.

This clonotype was counted only a few times. This chain connects TRBV7-2 to TRBJ1-1; 12 nucleotides align to TRBD1. Losses at the gene ends were 5 bases for V and 1 base for J; bases not matched to a gene: 11. The CDR3 extends over 18 amino acids. Germline V lookup: CDR1 SGHTA, CDR2 FQGNSA. The CDR3 region is CASSLRGQGALGNTEAFF. CDR3 nucleotide sequence: TGTGCCAGCAGCCTTAGGGGACAGGGGGCCCTAGGGAACACTGAAGCTTTCTTT.

This clonotype was seen only a few times. The chain uses TRBV25-1 and TRBJ2-5; TRBD2 agrees at 10 bases. With V trimmed by 2 bases and J by 4 bases, 4 bases remained unmatched. Germline V gene sequence: CDR1 MGHDK, CDR2 SYGVNS. The CDR3 spans 15 residues. The CDR3 sequence is CASSEGIAGGETQYF. The DNA for the CDR3 is TGTGCCAGCAGTGAAGGAATAGCGGGAGGAGAGACCCAGTACTTC.

This clonotype was seen a few times. The chain combines TRBV19 with TRBJ1-6; a possible D gene is TRBD1 (6 bases). The V gene lost 3 bases and the J gene lost 10 bases, with 10 bases spanning the gap. This CDR3 is 13 amino acids long. CDR1 LNHDA and CDR2 SQIVND come from the germline V gene (reference sequence). CDR3 loop: CASSMRGSSPLHF. The CDR3 coding sequence is TGTGCCAGTAGTATGAGGGGGTCATCACCCCTCCACTTT.

This clonotype occurred many times. The V and J genes are TRBV7-3 and TRBJ2-1; 12 bases map to TRBD2. The CDR3 is 16 amino acids. The ends lost 2 bases at V and 6 bases at J; junction bases unmatched: 5. CDR1 and CDR2 from the germline V gene are SGHTA and FQGTGA. CDR3 coding DNA: TGTGCCAGCAGCTTATCACTAGCGGGGGGTGCCAATGAGCAGTTCTTC. Its translation is CASSLSLAGGANEQFF.

This clonotype was detected only a few times. V gene TRBV4-3 combines with J gene TRBJ1-3; unclear D gene. Germline lookup yields CDR1 LGHNA and CDR2 YSLEER. The CDR3 has 15 residues. V lost 0 bases and J 0 bases, leaving 6 bases between the germline ends. The CDR3: CASSQDLSSGNTIYF. The CDR3 coding sequence is TGCGCCAGCAGCCAAGATCTAAGCTCTGGAAACACCATATATTTT.

The gene calls are TRBV9 and TRBJ2-5; D could derive from TRBD1 or TRBD2 (5 bases each). V was shortened by 3 bases and J by 3 bases, with 12 bases between the two germline ends. The germline CDR1 and CDR2 sequences are SGDLS and YYNGEE. CDR3 length equals 14 residues. The CDR3 is CASSAEGREETQYF. CDR3 nucleotides: TGTGCCAGCAGCGCCGAGGGCAGGGAAGAGACCCAGTACTTC. Complete variable domain (other parts from reference TRBV9 and TRBJ2-5): DSGVTQTPKHLITATGQRVTLRCSPRSGDLSVYWYQQSLDQGLQFLIQYYNGEERAKGNILERFSAQQFPDLHSELNLSSLELGDSALYFCASSAEGREETQYFGPGTRLLVL.

The chain joins TRBV12-3 or TRBV12-4 to TRBJ1-1; the D is unclear. CDR3 length equals 14 residues. V was trimmed by 3 bases and J by 1 base, leaving 9 bases between them. The CDR3 sequence is CASSLATENTEAFF. The CDR3 DNA reads TGTGCCAGCAGTTTGGCTACAGAGAACACTGAAGCTTTCTTT.

This clonotype has a handful of counts. This sequence joins TRBV9 and TRBJ2-1; D tentatively fits TRBD1 or TRBD2 (5 bases each). Germline V gives CDR1 SGDLS, CDR2 YYNGEE. Trimming removed 3 bases from V and 0 bases from J, with 22 bases in between. The CDR3 has 19 residues. The CDR3 DNA reads TGTGCCAGCAGCGATCAGGGTTACGACTATCTGAGCTCCTACAATGAGCAGTTCTTC. The encoded protein is CASSDQGYDYLSSYNEQFF.

This clonotype showed up just a few times. The J gene is TRBJ2-1, the V gene TRBV7-2; TRBD1 agrees at 9 bases. J gave up 12 bases and V 4 bases, and 10 bases lay outside the gene matches. Germline V gene data show CDR1 as SGHTA and CDR2 as FQGNSA. CDR3 length equals 14 residues. The CDR3 DNA is TGTGCCAGCAGCTCCGGGACAGGGAGGTCTGTGCAGTTCTTC. Amino acid sequence: CASSSGTGRSVQFF.

This clonotype was counted between two and nine times. This CDR3 reads CSVEILGNIQYF. The CDR3 DNA reads TGCAGCGTTGAAATACTGGGAAACATTCAGTACTTC. V gene TRBV29-1 combines with J gene TRBJ2-4; D is undetermined. Trimming shortened V by 2 bases and J by 6 bases, and 8 bases separated the two germline ends. From germline, CDR1 is SQVTM and CDR2 ANQGSEA. The CDR3 is made up of 12 amino acids.

This clonotype was observed a few times. CDR3 nucleotide sequence: TGTGCCAGCAGTGTGTGGAATGACAATGAGCAGTTCTTC. This gives the protein CASSVWNDNEQFF. The J gene is TRBJ2-1, the V gene TRBV2; D uncertain. The V end was cut by 4 bases, the J end by 5 bases, with 9 bases between. In germline, CDR1 is SNHLY, CDR2 FYNNEI. This CDR3 contains 13 residues.

The rearrangement joins TRBV20-1 to TRBJ1-1; D unresolved. The V gene lost 3 bases and the J gene lost 0 bases, with 14 bases spanning the gap. Looked up from germline, CDR1 is DFQATT and CDR2 is SNEGSKA (reference sequence). This CDR3 contains 15 residues. The CDR3 here is CSASFFPGLNTEAFF. The CDR3 DNA reads as TGCAGTGCTAGTTTTTTCCCGGGTTTGAACACTGAAGCTTTCTTT.

There are many counts of this clonotype. The rearrangement uses TRBV7-8 and TRBJ2-2, with TRBD2 matching 7 bases. The V gene end was trimmed by 8 bases and the J gene end by 1 base; junction bases not matched to a gene: 1. Germline loops: CDR1 SGHVS, CDR2 FQNEAQ. The CDR3 sequence is 13 residues long. Here the CDR3 reads CASERGNTGELFF. The DNA for the CDR3 is TGTGCCAGCGAGCGGGGGAACACCGGGGAGCTGTTTTTT.

In this sample, this clonotype turned up a few times. The chain couples TRBV18 to TRBJ1-3; perhaps TRBD1 as D (6 bases). Trimming removed 3 bases from V and 0 bases from J, with 18 bases in between. CDR3 size: 18 residues. In germline, CDR1 is KGHSH, CDR2 LQKENI. CDR3 sequence (DNA): TGTGCCAGCTCACCGGAGGAAGGGGGGCTCGGCTCTGGAAACACCATATATTTT. Amino acid sequence: CASSPEEGGLGSGNTIYF.